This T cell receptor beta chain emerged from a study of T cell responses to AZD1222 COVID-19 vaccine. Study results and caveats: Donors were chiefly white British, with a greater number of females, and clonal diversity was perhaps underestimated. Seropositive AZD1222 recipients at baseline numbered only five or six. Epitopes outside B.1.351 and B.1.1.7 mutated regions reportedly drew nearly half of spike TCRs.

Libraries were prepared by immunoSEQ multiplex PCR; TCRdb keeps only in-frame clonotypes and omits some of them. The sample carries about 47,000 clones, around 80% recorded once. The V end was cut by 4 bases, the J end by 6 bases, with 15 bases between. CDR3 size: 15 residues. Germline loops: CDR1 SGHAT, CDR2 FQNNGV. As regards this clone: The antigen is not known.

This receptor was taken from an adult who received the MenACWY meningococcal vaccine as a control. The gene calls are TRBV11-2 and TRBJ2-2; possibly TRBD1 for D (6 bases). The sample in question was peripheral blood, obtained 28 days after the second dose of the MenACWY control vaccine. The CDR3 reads CASSSRGKVSGELFF. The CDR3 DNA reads TGTGCCAGCAGCTCCAGGGGAAAAGTATCCGGGGAGCTGTTTTTT.